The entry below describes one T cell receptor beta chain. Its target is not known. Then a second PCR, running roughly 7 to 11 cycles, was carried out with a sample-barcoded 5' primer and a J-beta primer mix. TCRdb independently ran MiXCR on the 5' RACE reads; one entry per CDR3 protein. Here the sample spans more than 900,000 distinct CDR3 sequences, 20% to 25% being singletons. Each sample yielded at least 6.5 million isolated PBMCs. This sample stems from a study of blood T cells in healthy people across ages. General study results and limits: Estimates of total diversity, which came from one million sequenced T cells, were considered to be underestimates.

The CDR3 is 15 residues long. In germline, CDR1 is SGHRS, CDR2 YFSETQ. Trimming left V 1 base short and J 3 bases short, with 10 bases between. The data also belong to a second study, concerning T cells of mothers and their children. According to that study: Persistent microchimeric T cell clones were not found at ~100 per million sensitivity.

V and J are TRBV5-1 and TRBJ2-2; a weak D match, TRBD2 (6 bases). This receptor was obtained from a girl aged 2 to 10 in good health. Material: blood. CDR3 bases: TGCGCCAGCAGCTTGAACACGGGAGACACCGGGGAGCTGTTTTTT. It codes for CASSLNTGDTGELFF.